What follows describes a single T cell receptor beta chain. Which antigen it targets is not known. Per-base quality was not reported, and no clone a single base away is much larger than it. This specimen belongs to a study of technical replicates of blood from a few donors (TCRdb year 2017). Clipping removes 5 bases from V and 3 bases from J, with 10 as the unmatched junction base count. Measured from the cysteine to the phenylalanine, the CDR3 is 16 residues long. Only CDR3 DNA is held: 48 bases, read in frame from base 1. Taken from the germline V gene, the CDR1 and CDR2 loops are KGHSH and LQKENI. Libraries were built with the immunoSEQ multiplex PCR assay. This is the immuneACCESS table as TCRdb keeps it, with only in-frame sequences that have V and J called. A part of the clones is gone; compared with another copy, unresolved V genes explain less than half, and the rest is unexplained. This sample has 95,000 to 100,000 clones in its table, and around 95% of those were observed once. The top ten hold around 0.22% of the sample.

Sequenced: T cells isolated from PBMCs. The TCR originated in a human donor in good health. The chain employs TRBV18 and TRBJ2-1; 7 of the junction bases match TRBD1. The sequenced DNA is TGTGCCAGCTCATTTTCGCAGGGGGTGAACTACAATGAGCAGTTCTTC. Translated, this is CASSFSQGVNYNEQFF.